These T cell receptor beta chains were read from a single sample in a study of T cell changes during pregnancy in multiple sclerosis. Generated by immunoSEQ multiplex PCR, the TCRdb table keeps only in-frame clones and is missing some. This sample yields around 85,000 clones, of which approximately 90% are seen a single time; 3% to 4% belongs to the top ten. The sequenced sample was PBMCs, obtained in the first trimester of pregnancy. Receptors were obtained from a female donor in good health, serving as a control in a pregnancy study. Some clones in this sample may be carry-over from other donors' samples. Each CDR3 is given with its conserved first and last residue.

J gene | V gene | CDR3 protein
TRBJ2-3 | TRBV5-8 | CASSRPTGWTDTQYF
TRBJ1-2 | TRBV19 | CASRRSSGGLYGYTF
TRBJ2-1 | TRBV7-3 | CASSLVAGTSDEQFF
TRBJ2-5 | TRBV7-9 | CASSLASGGPGATQYF
TRBJ2-3 | TRBV18 | CASSPPGGSDTQYF
TRBJ2-1 | TRBV27 | CASSTYPGASGRPLSYNEQFF
TRBJ2-7 | TRBV5-4 | CASSIGTSGLGEQYF
TRBJ1-2 | TRBV6-6 | CASIYRGNYGYTF
TRBJ2-1 | TRBV6-6 | CASSFGGHNEQFF
TRBJ2-7 | TRBV6-5 | CASTEGGGIGEQYF
TRBJ2-7 | TRBV10-1 | CASSETGTGTYEQYF
TRBJ2-2 | TRBV7-9 | CASSHTGGDTGELFF
TRBJ1-2 | TRBV9 | CASSVAGESDGYTF
TRBJ1-1 | TRBV5-4 | CASSSGGITEAFF
TRBJ2-7 | TRBV30 | CAWRVAFGTGFYEQYF
TRBJ1-5 | TRBV25-1 | CASSEWSGSNQPQHF
TRBJ2-7 | TRBV27 | CAKGGTPMLIYEQYF
TRBJ1-1 | TRBV5-1 | CASSLVAGSLKAFF
TRBJ2-2 | TRBV25-1 | CASSAEGNTGELFF
TRBJ1-5 | TRBV7-9 | CASSSTGNNQPQHF
TRBJ2-7 | TRBV27 | CASSLFPSGTASEQYF
TRBJ2-7 | TRBV7-2 | CASSLSGTSGTLTYEQYF
TRBJ2-2 | TRBV7-2 | CASSLNDYPTGELFF
TRBJ2-2 | TRBV6-5 | CASSDRYTNTGELFF
TRBJ2-7 | TRBV19 | CASSASGTTPGEQYF
TRBJ2-7 | TRBV6-1 | CASTQEQGGSYEQYF
TRBJ1-1 | TRBV29-1 | CSVEDPGGETEAFF
TRBJ2-2 | TRBV6-5 | CASTWRNTGELFF
TRBJ2-7 | TRBV18 | CASGETVYEQYF
TRBJ2-4 | TRBV20-1 | CSASGVNIQYF
TRBJ1-4 | TRBV2 | CASSSSNEKLFF
TRBJ1-6 | TRBV4-3 | CASSQERTGGLSPLHF
TRBJ1-5 | TRBV18 | CASSPQGNQPQHF
TRBJ1-1 | TRBV27 | CASSFYNIGVGTEAFF
TRBJ2-7 | TRBV5-1 | CASSLLEASYEQYF
TRBJ2-3 | TRBV6-5 | CASSYEGKDTQYF
TRBJ2-3 | TRBV7-9 | CASSSFRSSTDTQYF
TRBJ2-6 | TRBV27 | CASSLQGLSPGANVLTF
TRBJ2-1 | TRBV4-2 | CASSQEGGEQFF
TRBJ2-2 | TRBV27 | CASSLPASGPNTGELFF
TRBJ2-3 | TRBV5-1 | CASSQTGTDTQYF
TRBJ1-6 | TRBV6-4 | CASSDSRSSPLHF
TRBJ2-7 | TRBV7-8 | CASSLTPGLLNYEQYF
TRBJ1-1 | TRBV18 | CASSDRGEAFF
TRBJ2-7 | TRBV5-1 | CASSLAKVEGPSSYEQYF
TRBJ1-2 | TRBV5-6 | CASSFGRGTEGYTF
TRBJ1-3 | TRBV10-3 | CAIRPDRGVGNTIYF
TRBJ2-1 | TRBV6-6 | CASSYQLAGGQNEQFF
TRBJ1-4 | TRBV21-1 | CASSKSGQFF
TRBJ2-1 | TRBV10-3 | CAISESGGEQFF
TRBJ2-3 | TRBV19 | CASSIAGTGGLTDTQYF
TRBJ2-7 | TRBV28 | CASSTGQGVGEQYF
TRBJ2-7 | TRBV29-1 | CSVAGSGYEQYF